The 9 T cell receptor beta chains below come from one sample, sequenced in a study of tumor-infiltrating lymphocytes in localized non-small cell lung cancer. Profiling relied on immunoSEQ multiplex PCR, and the TCRdb table lists in-frame clones only, not all of them. The sample has just over 14,000 clones, 80% to 90% seen once. The sequenced sample was lung tumor tissue. The receptors come from a human donor with non-small cell lung cancer.

The chain couples TRBV9 to TRBJ1-2; 9 bases are a match to TRBD1. Germline CDR1 and CDR2: SGDLS and YYNGEE. V dropped 3 bases and J dropped 8; count of bases not matched to a gene: 8. The CDR3 covers 14 residues. CDR3 protein: CASSAPGTGIGYTF. CDR3 nucleotides: TGTGCCAGCAGCGCCCCCGGGACAGGGATAGGCTACACCTTC.

The CDR3 DNA is TGTGCCAGCAGCTTAGCAAACAGGGTCTCCGGGGAGCTGTTTTTT. It yields the protein CASSLANRVSGELFF. This sequence joins TRBV7-8 and TRBJ2-2; tentatively, D is TRBD1 (6 bases). CDR3 length: 15 amino acids. Germline V gene lookup returns CDR1 SGHVS and CDR2 FQNEAQ. Trimming cost V 0 bases and J 6 bases, with 11 bases left between them.

Worth noting for this clone: Different DNA sequences within this sample yield the same CDR3. The rearrangement joins TRBV7-2 to TRBJ2-5; D unclear. V was clipped by 4 bases and J by 7 bases, with 7 bases between them. Per the germline V gene, CDR1 is SGHTA and CDR2 is FQGNSA. The CDR3 loop spans 11 amino acids. In DNA form, the CDR3 reads TGTGCCAGCAGCTCGAAGGGGACCCAGTACTTC. Translation: CASSSKGTQYF.

This chain uses TRBV5-1 with TRBJ1-2; D is unresolved. V was shortened by 4 bases and J by 1 base, with 11 bases between the two germline ends. The germline CDR1 and CDR2 sequences are SGHRS and YFSETQ. This CDR3 spans 14 amino acids. CDR3 sequence reads: CASSPDGNNYGYTF. In DNA, the CDR3 is TGCGCCAGCAGCCCGGACGGCAATAACTATGGCTACACCTTC.

The chain uses TRBV7-2 and TRBJ2-7; possibly TRBD1 for D (5 bases). Per the germline V gene, CDR1 is SGHTA and CDR2 is FQGNSA. The CDR3 is made up of 15 amino acids. V lost 5 bases to trimming and J lost 2 bases, with 16 bases between them. The CDR3 loop reads CASSPGRDTPYEQYF. The CDR3 nucleotides are TGTGCCAGCAGCCCGGGCAGGGATACCCCCTACGAGCAGTACTTC.

The CDR3 coding sequence is TGTGCCAGCAGCGTAGGGGGCGGGGGAAGCTACAATGAGCAGTTCTTC. As protein: CASSVGGGGSYNEQFF. The genes are TRBV5-4 and TRBJ2-1, with D possibly being TRBD1 or TRBD2 (7 bases each). V lost 4 bases and J 3 bases, leaving 17 bases between the germline ends. The CDR3 covers 16 residues. Germline V gene sequence: CDR1 SGHNT, CDR2 YYREEE (reference sequence).

This clone was counted once. V usage is TRBV10-3 and J usage is TRBJ1-1; TRBD1 might be the D (6 bases). The germline V and J ends were trimmed by 3 bases and 1 base, with 9 bases remaining between them. This CDR3 has 14 residues. Germline values: CDR1 ENHRY, CDR2 SYGVKD. The CDR3 reads CAISDGQTNTEAFF. Written as DNA, the CDR3 is TGTGCCATCAGTGACGGACAGACGAACACTGAAGCTTTCTTT.

The V gene is TRBV11-3, the J gene TRBJ2-7; TRBD2 might be the D (6 bases). This CDR3 spans 13 amino acids. Trimming took off 7 bases at V and 0 bases at J, with 10 bases between the two ends. In germline, CDR1 is SGHNT, CDR2 YENEEA. DNA of the CDR3: TGTGCCAGCACGACTAGGAGCTCCTACGAGCAGTACTTC. Residues: CASTTRSSYEQYF.

The chain couples TRBV7-9 to TRBJ2-5, with 9 bases fitting TRBD1. J gave up 2 bases and V 7 bases, and 11 bases lay outside the gene matches. The CDR3 extends over 16 amino acids. Germline CDR1 SEHNR, CDR2 FQNEAQ (reference sequence). DNA for the CDR3: TGTGCCAGCACCCCCCGGGACAGGGAGGGTCAAGAGACCCAGTACTTC. Residues: CASTPRDREGQETQYF.